The present entry profiles one TCR beta chain with its context. This clone's antigen is unknown. The sample holds no much larger clone one base away, and base qualities are not on file. The data are from a study of Ad26.COV2.S vaccination and SARS-CoV-2 variants (dated by TCRdb to the early 2020s). At the level of the whole study: Donors in the vaccine arm were drawn from COV1001, a phase I-IIa trial of Ad26.COV2.S in healthy adults that was multicentre, randomized, double-blind and placebo-controlled. A total of approximately 32 samples were included in the TCR-sequenced set, comprising approximately 20 Ad26.COV2.S vaccine recipients, 5 placebo recipients and 8 SARS-CoV-2 convalescent individuals. Trial participants were randomized into five groups of five: low-dose or high-dose Ad26.COV2.S given once or twice, or placebo on both occasions. Investigators did not know the trial group allocation while performing experiments and assessing outcomes. Dosing of Ad26.COV2.S was intramuscular, at either 5x10^10 or 1x10^11 viral particles, delivered as one shot or as two shots spaced 56 days apart. TCRbeta repertoire sequencing was used to assess the specificity and breadth of SARS-CoV-2-reactive T cell receptors after Ad26.COV2.S vaccination. Here is what the overall study found, with its caveats: Spike-specific TCR breadth was higher in Ad26.COV2.S recipients than in placebo recipients (P = 0.0014). Non-spike TCR breadth was comparable between vaccine and placebo recipients, consistent with the vaccine containing only spike. The authors noted that total T cell responses may have been underestimated by the TCR breadth and depth analyses. Substantial breadth of spike-specific CD8+ and CD4+ T cell responses was reported after vaccination. The study lacked the statistical power to compare responses across vaccine doses or regimens.

The sample's treatment or condition label, decoded: roughly 20 received Ad26.COV2.S at low or high dose, single or two shots; 5 received placebo; per-sample allocation not given. For vaccine and placebo recipients, repertoires were sequenced using samples collected on day 63 after the first injection. In Cohort 1b, roughly 25 adults aged 18-55 years were enrolled at a single site in Boston, USA, between 29 July and 7 August 2020. Ad26.COV2.S consisted of a replication-incompetent adenovirus type 26 vector by which a prefusion-stabilized SARS-CoV-2 spike protein from the original Wuhan strain was expressed. Deletion took 0 bases off V and 11 bases off J, with a span of 13 bases between the germline ends. Including cysteine and phenylalanine, the CDR3 has 12 amino acids. Left in the record is the CDR3 DNA by itself, 36 bases read in frame from the first base. For CDR1 and CDR2, the germline V gene lists SQVTM and ANQGSEA.

The immunoSEQ Assay was used to sequence TCRbeta CDR3 regions. After extraction, genomic DNA underwent amplification by bias-controlled multiplex PCR, followed by high-throughput sequencing. The study's processing was this. To quantify the absolute abundance of each unique TCRbeta CDR3 region, sequences were collapsed and filtered. Usable DNA was measured by amplifying reference genes present in all nucleated cells, and TCRbeta template counts were normalized to that usable DNA to estimate T cell fraction. Repertoire TCRs were annotated as SARS-CoV-2-specific when V gene, CDR3 amino acid sequence and J gene were exactly matched to a known reactive TCR set. MIRA supplied the reference SARS-CoV-2 TCR set, which was filtered for enrichment in COVID-19-positive ImmuneCODE repertoires so that public or cross-reactive TCRs were removed. Using the MIRA antigens, annotated TCRs were further analysed by specific ORF or by position within an ORF. Depth was the summed frequency of annotated unique rearrangements, while breadth was defined as annotated unique rearrangements over total unique productive rearrangements. TCR breadth was compared between groups using two-sided Wilcoxon rank-sum tests. Here the immuneACCESS table is served through TCRdb, limited to in-frame sequences with V and J called. Missing clones are a known gap in these copies; in checked studies unresolved V genes cover under half, and the rest lacks a known reason. The V and J calls and clone size were taken over from that table, and D and trimming were inferred from the DNA. This sample lists around 400,000 clones; around nine tenths were detected once. The ten largest clones capture 12% of the sample.

The sequence came from a person between 18 and 65 years old who received the Ad26.COV2.S COVID-19 vaccine or a placebo. The chain employs TRBV29-1 and TRBJ1-1, with the D gene not clear enough to name. Sequencing was performed on peripheral blood, taken in a trial of Ad26.COV2.S vaccine versus placebo. The DNA sequence reads TGCAGCGTTGAAGAGGTTTACGGTCTGGCTTTCTTT. This codes for CSVEEVYGLAFF.